This T cell receptor (beta chain) originates from a study of blood T cell repertoires in COVID-19. Study-level information: Acute and convalescent COVID-19 specimens originated in the United States, Italy and Spain. PBMCs, B-cell-depleted T cells, or T cells provided the cDNA or gDNA that made up the material.

Profiling relied on immunoSEQ multiplex PCR, and the TCRdb table lists in-frame clones only, not all of them. The repertoire holds more than 300,000 clones, with approximately 89% as singletons. Seattle patients were enrolled while actively infected and followed longitudinally. The origin of this receptor is a woman between 25 and 40 years old with COVID-19, enrolled during active disease. Sequenced sample: peripheral blood.

The CDR3 DNA reads as TGTGCCAGCAGCGACACAGGGGGCCGGGGCCTTTGGGAGCAGTACTTC. This translates into CASSDTGGRGLWEQYF. The chain employs TRBV9 and TRBJ2-7; 9 bases map to TRBD1. The CDR3 spans 16 residues. The J segment lost 7 bases and the V segment lost 3 bases, leaving 14 bases of the junction unmatched. Germline assignment: CDR1 SGDLS and CDR2 YYNGEE.